This T cell receptor (beta chain) emerged from a study of Ad26.COV2.S vaccination and SARS-CoV-2 variants. Background on the study: The authors gave Ad26.COV2.S intramuscularly, either once or twice 56 days apart.

V lost 6 bases to trimming and J lost 0 bases, with 15 bases between them. This CDR3 region has 16 residues. Germline V CDR1 and CDR2: LGHNT, FRNRAP. The assay was immunoSEQ multiplex PCR, and TCRdb's table has in-frame clones only and misses some. The repertoire consists of about 680,000 clones, with around 90% occurring once and the leading ten covering about 1.5%. As for treatment: over 15 received Ad26.COV2.S at low or high dose, single or two shots; 5 received placebo; per-sample allocation not given. It was on day 63 after the first vaccine or placebo injection that samples were taken. Sequencing used peripheral blood, obtained in a trial of Ad26.COV2.S vaccine versus placebo. The TCR originated in a person between 18 and 65 years old who received the Ad26.COV2.S COVID-19 vaccine or a placebo. The chain joins TRBV12-5 to TRBJ1-3; D may be TRBD1 (5 bases). CDR3 in amino acids: CASGAPRASSGNTIYF. The CDR3 DNA sequence: TGTGCTAGTGGCGCCCCCAGGGCTAGCTCTGGAAACACCATATATTTT. Full variable domain (rest looked up from reference TRBV12-5 and TRBJ1-3): DARVTQTPRHKVTEMGQEVTMRCQPILGHNTVFWYRQTMMQGLELLAYFRNRAPLDDSGMPKDRFSAEMPDATLATLKIQPSEPRDSAVYFCASGAPRASSGNTIYFGEGSWLTVV.